This TCR beta chain was obtained from a study of OX40 agonist ivuxolimab in advanced cancers. On the study more broadly: Hepatocellular carcinoma, melanoma, renal cell or head and neck cancer affected the dose-escalation patients. Aged about 20 to 85 with a mean of approximately 60 years, they were about 83% male.

Drawing of blood for sampling happened at baseline, at cycle 4 day 1, and at cycle 7 day 1. The data were produced by immunoSEQ multiplex PCR, yet TCRdb's version contains in-frame clones alone and is incomplete. The data show about 54,000 clones, just under 85% seen once. In germline, CDR1 is LNHDA, CDR2 SQIVND (reference sequence). The CDR3 has 15 amino acids. J was trimmed by 3 bases and V by 6 bases; bases with no gene match: 8. The gene calls are TRBV19 and TRBJ2-3, with 8 bases lining up with TRBD2. The sequencing here drew on CD4+ or CD8+ T cells sorted from blood, taken in a trial of the OX40 agonist ivuxolimab. This clonotype was sampled from an adult with an advanced solid tumor such as melanoma, head and neck, liver or kidney cancer. CDR3 DNA: TGTGCCAGTAGCCGGGGTAGCGGGACGACAGATACGCAGTATTTT. It encodes CASSRGSGTTDTQYF.